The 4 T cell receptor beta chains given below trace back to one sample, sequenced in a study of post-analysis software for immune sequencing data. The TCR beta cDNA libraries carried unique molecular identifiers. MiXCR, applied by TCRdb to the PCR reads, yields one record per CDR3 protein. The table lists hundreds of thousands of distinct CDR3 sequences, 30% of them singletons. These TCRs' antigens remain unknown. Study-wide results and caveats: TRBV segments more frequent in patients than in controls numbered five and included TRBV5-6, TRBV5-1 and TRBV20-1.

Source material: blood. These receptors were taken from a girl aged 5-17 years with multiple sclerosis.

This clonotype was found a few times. The CDR3 is CSATKLAGDYEQYF. DNA for the CDR3: TGCAGTGCTACAAAACTAGCGGGAGACTACGAGCAGTACTTC. The V and J genes are TRBV20-1 and TRBJ2-7; 11 bases map to TRBD2. The CDR3 is made up of 14 amino acids. Trimming cost V 4 bases and J 3 bases; bases outside gene matches: 5. The V gene's germline CDR1 is DFQATT and CDR2 SNEGSKA (reference sequence).

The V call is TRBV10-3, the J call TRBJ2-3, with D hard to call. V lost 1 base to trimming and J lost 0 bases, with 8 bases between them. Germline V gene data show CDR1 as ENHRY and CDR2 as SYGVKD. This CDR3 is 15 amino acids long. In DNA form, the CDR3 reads TGTGCCATCAGTGAGTGGGCTGGGAGCACAGATACGCAGTATTTT. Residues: CAISEWAGSTDTQYF.

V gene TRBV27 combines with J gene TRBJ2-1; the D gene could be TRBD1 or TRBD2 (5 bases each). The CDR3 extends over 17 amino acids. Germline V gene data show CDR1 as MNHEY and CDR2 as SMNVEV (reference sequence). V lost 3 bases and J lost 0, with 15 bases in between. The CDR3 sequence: CASSFGTPDGSYNEQFF. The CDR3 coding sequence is TGTGCCAGCAGTTTTGGGACCCCCGACGGCTCCTACAATGAGCAGTTCTTC.

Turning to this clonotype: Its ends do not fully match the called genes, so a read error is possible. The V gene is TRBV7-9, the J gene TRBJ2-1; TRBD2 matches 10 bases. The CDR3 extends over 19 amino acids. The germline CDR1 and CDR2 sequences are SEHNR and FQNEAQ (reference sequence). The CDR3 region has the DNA TGTGCCAGTAGCTTTAGTGGCCCGGCTAGCGGGAGCTCCTACAATGAGCAGTTCTTC. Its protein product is CASSFSGPASGSSYNEQFF.